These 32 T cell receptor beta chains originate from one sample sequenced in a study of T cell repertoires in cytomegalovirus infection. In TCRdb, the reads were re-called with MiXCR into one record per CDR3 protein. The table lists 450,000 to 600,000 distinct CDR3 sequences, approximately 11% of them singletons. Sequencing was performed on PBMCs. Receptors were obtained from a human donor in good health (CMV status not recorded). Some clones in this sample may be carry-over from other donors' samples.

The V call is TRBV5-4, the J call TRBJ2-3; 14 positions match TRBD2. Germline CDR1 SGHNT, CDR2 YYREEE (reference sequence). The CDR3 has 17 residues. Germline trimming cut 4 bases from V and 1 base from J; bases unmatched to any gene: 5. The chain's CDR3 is CASSQLTSGGGTDTQYF. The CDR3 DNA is TGTGCCAGCAGCCAACTGACTAGCGGGGGGGGCACAGATACGCAGTATTTT.

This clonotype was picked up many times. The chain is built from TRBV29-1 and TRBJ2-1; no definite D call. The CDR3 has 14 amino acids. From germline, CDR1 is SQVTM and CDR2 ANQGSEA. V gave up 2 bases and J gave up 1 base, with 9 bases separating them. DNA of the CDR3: TGCAGCGTTGAATCCCAGGCTTCCTACAATGAGCAGTTCTTC. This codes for CSVESQASYNEQFF.

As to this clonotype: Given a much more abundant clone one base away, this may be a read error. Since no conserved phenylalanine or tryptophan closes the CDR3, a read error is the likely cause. The CDR3 nucleotides read TGCAGTGCTAGGGTTAGCGGGGTTCGGTACAATGAGCAGTTCCTC. Its translation: CSARVSGVRYNEQFL. The J gene is TRBJ2-1, the V gene TRBV20-1; 8 bases align to TRBD2. This CDR3 has 15 residues. Germline V CDR1 and CDR2: DFQATT, SNEGSKA (reference sequence). The ends lost 3 bases at V and 4 bases at J; junction bases unmatched: 8.

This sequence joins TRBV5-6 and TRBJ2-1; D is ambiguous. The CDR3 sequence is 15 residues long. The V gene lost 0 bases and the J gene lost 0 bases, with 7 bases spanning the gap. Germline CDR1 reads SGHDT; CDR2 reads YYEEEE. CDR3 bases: TGTGCCAGCAGCTTGGAACTTAACTCCTACAATGAGCAGTTCTTC. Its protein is CASSLELNSYNEQFF. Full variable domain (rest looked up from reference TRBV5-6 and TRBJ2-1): DAGVTQSPTHLIKTRGQQVTLRCSPKSGHDTVSWYQQALGQGPQFIFQYYEEEERQRGNFPDRFSGHQFPNYSSELNVNALLLGDSALYLCASSLELNSYNEQFFGPGTRLTVL.

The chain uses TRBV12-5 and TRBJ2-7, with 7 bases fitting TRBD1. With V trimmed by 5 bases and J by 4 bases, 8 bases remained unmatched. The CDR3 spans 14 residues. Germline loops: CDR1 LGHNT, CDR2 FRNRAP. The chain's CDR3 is CASGTGETFYEQYF. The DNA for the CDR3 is TGTGCTAGTGGTACAGGGGAAACTTTTTACGAGCAGTACTTC.

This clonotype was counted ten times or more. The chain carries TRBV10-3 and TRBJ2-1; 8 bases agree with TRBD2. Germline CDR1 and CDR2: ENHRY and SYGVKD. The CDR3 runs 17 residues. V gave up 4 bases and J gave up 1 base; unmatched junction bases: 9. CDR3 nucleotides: TGTGCCATCAGTGGGCTTCAGACTAGCGCTTCCTACAATGAGCAGTTCTTC. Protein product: CAISGLQTSASYNEQFF.

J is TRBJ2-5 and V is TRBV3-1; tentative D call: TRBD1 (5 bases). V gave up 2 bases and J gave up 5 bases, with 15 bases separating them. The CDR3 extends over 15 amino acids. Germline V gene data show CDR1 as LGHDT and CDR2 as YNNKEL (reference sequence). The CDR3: CASSQSMGRKETQYF. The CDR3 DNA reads TGTGCCAGCAGCCAATCAATGGGGCGGAAGGAGACCCAGTACTTC.

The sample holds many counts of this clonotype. This CDR3 is CASSKRQGSSEKLFF. In DNA, the CDR3 is TGTGCCAGCAGCAAAAGACAGGGATCTTCGGAAAAACTGTTTTTT. V gene TRBV7-8 combines with J gene TRBJ1-4; 7 nucleotides align to TRBD1. Unmatched junction bases numbered 11, after V lost 5 bases and J lost 8 bases. The CDR3 consists of 15 residues. Germline lookup yields CDR1 SGHVS and CDR2 FQNEAQ.

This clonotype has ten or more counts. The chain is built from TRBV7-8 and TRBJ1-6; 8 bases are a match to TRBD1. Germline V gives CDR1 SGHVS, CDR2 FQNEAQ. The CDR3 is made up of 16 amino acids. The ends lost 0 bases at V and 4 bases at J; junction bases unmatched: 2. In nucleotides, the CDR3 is TGTGCCAGCAGCTTAGCCGGGACAGGATATAATTCACCCCTCCACTTT. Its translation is CASSLAGTGYNSPLHF.

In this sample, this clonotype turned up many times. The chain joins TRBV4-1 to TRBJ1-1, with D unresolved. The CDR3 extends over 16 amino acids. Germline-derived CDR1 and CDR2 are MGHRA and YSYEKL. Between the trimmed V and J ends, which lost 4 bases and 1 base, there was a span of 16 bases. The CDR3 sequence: CASSLEPPKTNTEAFF. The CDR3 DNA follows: TGCGCCAGCAGCCTAGAACCCCCAAAGACGAACACTGAAGCTTTCTTT.

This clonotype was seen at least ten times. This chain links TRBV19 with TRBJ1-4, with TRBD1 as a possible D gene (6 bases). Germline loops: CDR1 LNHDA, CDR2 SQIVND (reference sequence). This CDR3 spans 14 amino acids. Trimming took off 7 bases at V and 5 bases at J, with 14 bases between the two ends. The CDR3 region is CASKGERANEKLFF. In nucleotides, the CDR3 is TGTGCCAGTAAGGGGGAACGGGCCAATGAAAAACTGTTTTTT.

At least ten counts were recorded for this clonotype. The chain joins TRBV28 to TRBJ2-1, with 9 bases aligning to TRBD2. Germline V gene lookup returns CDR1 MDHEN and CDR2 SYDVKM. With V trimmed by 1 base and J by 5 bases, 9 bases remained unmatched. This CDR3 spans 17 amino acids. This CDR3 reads CASSLSIAGEKNNEQFF. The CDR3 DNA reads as TGTGCCAGCAGTTTATCTATAGCGGGAGAGAAGAACAATGAGCAGTTCTTC.

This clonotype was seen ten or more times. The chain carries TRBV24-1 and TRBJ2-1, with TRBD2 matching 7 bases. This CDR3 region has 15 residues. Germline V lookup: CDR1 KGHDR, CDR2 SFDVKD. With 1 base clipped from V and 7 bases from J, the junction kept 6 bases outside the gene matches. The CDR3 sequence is CATSDFGTTPNEQFF. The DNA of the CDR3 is TGTGCCACCAGTGATTTCGGGACTACACCAAATGAGCAGTTCTTC.

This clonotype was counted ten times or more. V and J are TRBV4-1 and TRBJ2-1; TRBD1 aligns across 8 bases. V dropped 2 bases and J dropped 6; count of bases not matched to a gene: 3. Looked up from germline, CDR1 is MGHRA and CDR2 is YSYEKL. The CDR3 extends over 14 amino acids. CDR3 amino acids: CASSQSGQGNEQFF. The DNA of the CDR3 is TGCGCCAGCAGCCAATCCGGACAGGGCAATGAGCAGTTCTTC.

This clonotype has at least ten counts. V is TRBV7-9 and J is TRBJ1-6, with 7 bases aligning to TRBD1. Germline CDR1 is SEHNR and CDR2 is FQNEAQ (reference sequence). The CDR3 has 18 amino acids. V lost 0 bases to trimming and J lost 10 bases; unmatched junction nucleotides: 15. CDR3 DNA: TGTGCCAGCAGCTTAGCTGGACAGGTGGGTCTACTTGACTCACCCCTCCACTTT. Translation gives CASSLAGQVGLLDSPLHF.

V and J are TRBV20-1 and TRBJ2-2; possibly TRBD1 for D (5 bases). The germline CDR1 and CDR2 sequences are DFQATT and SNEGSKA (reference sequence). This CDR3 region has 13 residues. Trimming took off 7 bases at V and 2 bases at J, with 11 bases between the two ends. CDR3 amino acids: CSGGRANTGELFF. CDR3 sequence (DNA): TGCAGTGGAGGCAGGGCTAACACCGGGGAGCTGTTTTTT.

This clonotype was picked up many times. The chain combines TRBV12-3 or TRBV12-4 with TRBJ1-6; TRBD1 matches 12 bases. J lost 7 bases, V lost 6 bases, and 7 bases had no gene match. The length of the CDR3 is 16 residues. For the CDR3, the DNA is TGTGCCAGCAGGGGGACAGGGGGCTATCAGAATTCACCCCTCCACTTT. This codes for CASRGTGGYQNSPLHF.

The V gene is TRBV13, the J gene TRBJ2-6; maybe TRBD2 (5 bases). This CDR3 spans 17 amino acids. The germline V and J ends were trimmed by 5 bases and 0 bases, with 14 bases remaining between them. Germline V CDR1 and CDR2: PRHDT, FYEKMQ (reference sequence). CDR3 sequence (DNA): TGTGCCAGCAGCCCTTCAGAGCGGCCCTCTGGGGCCAACGTCCTGACTTTC. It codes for CASSPSERPSGANVLTF.

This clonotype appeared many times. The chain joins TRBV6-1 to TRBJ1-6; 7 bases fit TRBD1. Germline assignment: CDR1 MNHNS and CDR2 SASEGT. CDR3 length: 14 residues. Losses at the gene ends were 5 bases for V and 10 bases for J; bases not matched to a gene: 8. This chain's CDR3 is CASSPPRGLSPLHF. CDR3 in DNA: TGTGCCAGCAGTCCCCCGAGGGGGCTCTCACCCCTCCACTTT.

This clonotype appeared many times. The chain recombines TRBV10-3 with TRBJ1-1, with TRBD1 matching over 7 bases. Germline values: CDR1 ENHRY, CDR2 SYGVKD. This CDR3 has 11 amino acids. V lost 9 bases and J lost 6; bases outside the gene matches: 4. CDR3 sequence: CAINRGSEAFF. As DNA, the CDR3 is TGTGCCATTAACAGGGGATCTGAAGCTTTCTTT.

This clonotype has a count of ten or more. The CDR3 is CASSFGSTSTDTQYF. In DNA form, the CDR3 reads TGTGCCAGCAGCTTCGGAAGCACTAGCACAGATACGCAGTATTTT. The chain carries TRBV7-2 and TRBJ2-3, with D hard to call. Germline V lookup: CDR1 SGHTA, CDR2 FQGNSA. V lost 3 bases and J lost 0, with 10 bases in between. The CDR3 length is 15 residues. The full variable domain, rest sourced from reference TRBV7-2 and TRBJ2-3, is GAGVSQSPSNKVTEKGKDVELRCDPISGHTALYWYRQSLGQGLEFLIYFQGNSAPDKSGLPSDRFSAERTGGSVSTLTIQRTQQEDSAVYLCASSFGSTSTDTQYFGPGTRLTVL.

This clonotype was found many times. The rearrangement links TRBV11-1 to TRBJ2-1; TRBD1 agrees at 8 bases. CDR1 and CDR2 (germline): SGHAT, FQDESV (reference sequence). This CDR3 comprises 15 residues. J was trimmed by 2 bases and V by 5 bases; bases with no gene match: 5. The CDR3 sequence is CASSRDRSTYNEQFF. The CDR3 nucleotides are TGTGCCAGCAGCCGGGACAGGTCAACCTACAATGAGCAGTTCTTC.

The CDR3, as DNA: TGTGCCAGCAGTGAGGAAGACAGGATCGGGACCCAGTACTTC. This encodes CASSEEDRIGTQYF. The rearrangement uses TRBV2 and TRBJ2-5; D possibly corresponds to TRBD1 (6 bases). With 3 bases removed from V and 7 bases from J, the gap between germline ends came to 15 bases. The CDR3 is 14 residues long. CDR1 and CDR2 (germline): SNHLY, FYNNEI.

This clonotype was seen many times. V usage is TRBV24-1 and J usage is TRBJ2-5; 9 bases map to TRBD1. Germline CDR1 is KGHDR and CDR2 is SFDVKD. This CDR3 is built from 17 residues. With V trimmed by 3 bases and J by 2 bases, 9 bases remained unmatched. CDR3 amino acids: CATSDPHPDRGQETQYF. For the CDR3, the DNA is TGTGCCACCAGTGATCCGCATCCCGACAGGGGGCAAGAGACCCAGTACTTC.

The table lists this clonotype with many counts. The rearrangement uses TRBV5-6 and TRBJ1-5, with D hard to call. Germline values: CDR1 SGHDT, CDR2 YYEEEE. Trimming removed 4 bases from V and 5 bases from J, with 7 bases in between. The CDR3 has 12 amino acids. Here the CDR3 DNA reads TGTGCCAGCAGCAGAGGTTATCAGCCCCAGCATTTT. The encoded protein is CASSRGYQPQHF.

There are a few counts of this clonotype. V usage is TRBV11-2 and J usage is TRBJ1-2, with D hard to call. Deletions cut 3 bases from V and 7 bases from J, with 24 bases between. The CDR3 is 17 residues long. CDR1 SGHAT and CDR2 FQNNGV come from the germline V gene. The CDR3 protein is CASSLLPLRSLLGGYTF. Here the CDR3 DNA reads TGTGCCAGCAGCTTGTTGCCTCTGAGGAGTCTCCTAGGTGGCTACACCTTC.

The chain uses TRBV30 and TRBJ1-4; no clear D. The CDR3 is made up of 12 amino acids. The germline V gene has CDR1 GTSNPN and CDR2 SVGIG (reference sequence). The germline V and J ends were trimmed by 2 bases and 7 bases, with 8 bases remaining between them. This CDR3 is CAWSPAVEKLFF. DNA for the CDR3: TGTGCCTGGAGTCCAGCAGTTGAAAAACTGTTTTTT.

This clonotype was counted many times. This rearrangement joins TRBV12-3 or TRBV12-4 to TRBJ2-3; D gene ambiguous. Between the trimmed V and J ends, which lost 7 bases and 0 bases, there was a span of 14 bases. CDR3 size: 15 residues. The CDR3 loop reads CASKTSAGSTDTQYF. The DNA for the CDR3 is TGTGCCAGCAAAACAAGTGCCGGCAGCACAGATACGCAGTATTTT.

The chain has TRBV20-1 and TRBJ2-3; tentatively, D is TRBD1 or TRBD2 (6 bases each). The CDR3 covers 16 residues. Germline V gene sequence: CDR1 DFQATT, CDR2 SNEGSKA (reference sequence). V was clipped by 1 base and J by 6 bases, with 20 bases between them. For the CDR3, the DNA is TGCAGTGCTAGAGCTGGTGCGGAGCGAGGGGGGGATACGCAGTATTTT. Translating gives CSARAGAERGGDTQYF.

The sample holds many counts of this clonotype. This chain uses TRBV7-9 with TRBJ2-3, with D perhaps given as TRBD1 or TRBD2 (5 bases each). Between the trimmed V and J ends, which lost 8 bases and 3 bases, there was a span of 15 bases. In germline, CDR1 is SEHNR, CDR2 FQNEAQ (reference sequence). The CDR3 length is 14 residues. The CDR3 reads CASGTPSVTDTQYF. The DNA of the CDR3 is TGTGCCAGCGGGACCCCCTCCGTAACAGATACGCAGTATTTT.

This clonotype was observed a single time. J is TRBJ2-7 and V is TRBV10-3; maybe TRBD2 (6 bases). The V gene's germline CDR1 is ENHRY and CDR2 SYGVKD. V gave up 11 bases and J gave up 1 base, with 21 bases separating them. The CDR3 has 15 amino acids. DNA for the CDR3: TGTGCCTCGAGAGGAGGGAGCGATGGTTCCTACGAGCAGTACTTC. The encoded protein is CASRGGSDGSYEQYF.

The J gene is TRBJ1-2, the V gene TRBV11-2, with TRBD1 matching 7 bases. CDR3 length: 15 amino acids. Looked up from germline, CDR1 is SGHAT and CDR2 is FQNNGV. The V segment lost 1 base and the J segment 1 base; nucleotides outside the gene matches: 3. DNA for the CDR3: TGTGCCAGCAGCTTAGGAGGGGGCTTTAACTATGGCTACACCTTC. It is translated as CASSLGGGFNYGYTF.